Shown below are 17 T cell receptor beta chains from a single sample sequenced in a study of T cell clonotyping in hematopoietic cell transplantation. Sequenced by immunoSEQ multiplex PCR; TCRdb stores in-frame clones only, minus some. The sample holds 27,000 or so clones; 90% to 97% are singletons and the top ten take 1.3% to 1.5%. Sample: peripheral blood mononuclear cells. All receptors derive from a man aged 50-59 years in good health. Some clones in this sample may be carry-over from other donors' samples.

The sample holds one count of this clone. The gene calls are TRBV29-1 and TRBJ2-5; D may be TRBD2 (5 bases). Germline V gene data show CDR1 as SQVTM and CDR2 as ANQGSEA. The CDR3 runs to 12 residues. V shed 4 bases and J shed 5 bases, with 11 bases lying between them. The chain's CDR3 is CSVGLAGETQYF. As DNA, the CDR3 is TGCAGCGTTGGCCTAGCTGGCGAGACCCAGTACTTC.

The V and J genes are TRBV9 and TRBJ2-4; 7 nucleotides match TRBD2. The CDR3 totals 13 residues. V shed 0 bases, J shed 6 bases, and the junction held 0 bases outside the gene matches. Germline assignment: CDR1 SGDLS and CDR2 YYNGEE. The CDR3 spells CASSVGGGNIQYF. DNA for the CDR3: TGTGCCAGCAGCGTAGGGGGGGGAAACATTCAGTACTTC.

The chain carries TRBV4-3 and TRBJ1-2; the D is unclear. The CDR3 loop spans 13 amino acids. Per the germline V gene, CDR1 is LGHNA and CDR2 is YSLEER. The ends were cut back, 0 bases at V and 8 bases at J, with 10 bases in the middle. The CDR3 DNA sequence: TGCGCCAGCAGCCAAGATTGGGGTAAAGGCTACACCTTC. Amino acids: CASSQDWGKGYTF.

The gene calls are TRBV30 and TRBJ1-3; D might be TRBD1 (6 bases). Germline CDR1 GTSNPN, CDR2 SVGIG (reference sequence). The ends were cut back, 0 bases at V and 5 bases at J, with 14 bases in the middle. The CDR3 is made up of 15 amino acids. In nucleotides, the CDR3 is TGTGCCTGGAGTGTAACCGGGACACTTAGAAACACCATATATTTT. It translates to CAWSVTGTLRNTIYF.

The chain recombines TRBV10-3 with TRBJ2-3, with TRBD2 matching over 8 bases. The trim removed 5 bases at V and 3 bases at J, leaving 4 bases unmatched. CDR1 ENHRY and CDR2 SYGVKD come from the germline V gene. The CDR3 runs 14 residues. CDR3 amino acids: CAISIRGGTDTQYF. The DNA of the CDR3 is TGTGCCATCAGTATCCGGGGGGGAACAGATACGCAGTATTTT.

CDR3 sequence: CAISELRRGSVNTEAFF. CDR3 in DNA: TGTGCCATCAGTGAGTTAAGGAGGGGGAGCGTGAACACTGAAGCTTTCTTT. The V gene is TRBV10-3, the J gene TRBJ1-1; D perhaps matches TRBD1 (6 bases). Germline V gene lookup returns CDR1 ENHRY and CDR2 SYGVKD. The CDR3 is 17 residues long. V was cut by 1 base and J by 0 bases, with 15 bases left in between.

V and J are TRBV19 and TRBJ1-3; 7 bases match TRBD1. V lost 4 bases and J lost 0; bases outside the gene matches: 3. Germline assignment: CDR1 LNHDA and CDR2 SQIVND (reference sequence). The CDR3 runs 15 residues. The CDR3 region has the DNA TGTGCCAGTAGTACCCGGGACAGCTCTGGAAACACCATATATTTT. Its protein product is CASSTRDSSGNTIYF.

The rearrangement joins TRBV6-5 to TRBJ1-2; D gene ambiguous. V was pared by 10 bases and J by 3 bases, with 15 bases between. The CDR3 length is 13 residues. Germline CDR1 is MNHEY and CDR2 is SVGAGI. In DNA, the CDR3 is TGTGCCACCCGACCGGGCGAGTACTATGGCTACACCTTC. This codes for CATRPGEYYGYTF.

CDR3 in DNA: TGTGCCTGGAATCCCGGGACAGTTCTCGGGACCCAGTACTTC. Its translation: CAWNPGTVLGTQYF. The chain uses TRBV30 and TRBJ2-5; TRBD1 matches at 7 bases. V gave up 4 bases and J gave up 7 bases; unmatched junction bases: 12. The CDR3 length is 14 residues. Germline-derived CDR1 and CDR2 are GTSNPN and SVGIG (reference sequence).

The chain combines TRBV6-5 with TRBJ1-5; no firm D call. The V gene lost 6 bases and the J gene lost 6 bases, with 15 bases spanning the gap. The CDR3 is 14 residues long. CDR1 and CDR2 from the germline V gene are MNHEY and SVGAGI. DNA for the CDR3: TGTGCCAGCAGCCCGGCCTTAAGGGTTCAGCCCCAGCATTTT. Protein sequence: CASSPALRVQPQHF.

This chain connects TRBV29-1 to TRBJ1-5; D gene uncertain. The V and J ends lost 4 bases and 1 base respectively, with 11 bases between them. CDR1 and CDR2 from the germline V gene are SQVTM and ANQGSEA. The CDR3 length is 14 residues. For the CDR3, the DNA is TGCAGCGTTGTCATTCAAGGGAGCAATCAGCCCCAGCATTTT. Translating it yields CSVVIQGSNQPQHF.

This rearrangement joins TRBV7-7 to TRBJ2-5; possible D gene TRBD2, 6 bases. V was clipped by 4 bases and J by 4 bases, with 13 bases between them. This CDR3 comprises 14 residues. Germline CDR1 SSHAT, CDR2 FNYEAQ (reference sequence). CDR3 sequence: CASSYAGSGETQYF. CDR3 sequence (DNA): TGTGCCAGCAGCTACGCCGGGAGCGGAGAGACCCAGTACTTC.

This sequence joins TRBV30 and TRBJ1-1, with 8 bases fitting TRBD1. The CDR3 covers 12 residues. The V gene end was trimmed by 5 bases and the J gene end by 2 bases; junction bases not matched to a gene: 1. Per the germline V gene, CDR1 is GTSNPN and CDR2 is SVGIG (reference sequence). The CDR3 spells CAWDRGNTEAFF. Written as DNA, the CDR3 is TGTGCCTGGGACAGGGGAAACACTGAAGCTTTCTTT.

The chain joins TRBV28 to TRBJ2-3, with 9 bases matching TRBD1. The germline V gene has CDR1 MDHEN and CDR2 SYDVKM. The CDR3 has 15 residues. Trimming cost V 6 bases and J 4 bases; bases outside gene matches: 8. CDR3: CASRRDRVGADTQYF. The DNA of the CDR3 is TGTGCCAGCAGACGGGACAGGGTAGGGGCAGATACGCAGTATTTT.

Here the CDR3 reads CASSEGMRGHSNQPQHF. The CDR3 nucleotides are TGTGCCAGCAGTGAAGGTATGAGGGGCCATAGCAATCAGCCCCAGCATTTT. The chain employs TRBV6-1 and TRBJ1-5, with a tentative D call TRBD1 (5 bases). The CDR3 consists of 17 residues. Trimming removed 1 base at V and 0 bases at J, with 13 bases between. Germline V gene lookup returns CDR1 MNHNS and CDR2 SASEGT.

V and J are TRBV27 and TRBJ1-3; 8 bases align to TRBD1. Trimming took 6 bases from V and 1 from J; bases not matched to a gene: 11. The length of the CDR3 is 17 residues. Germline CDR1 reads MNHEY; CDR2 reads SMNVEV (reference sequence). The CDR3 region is CASSPQHRGSSGNTIYF. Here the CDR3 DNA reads TGTGCCAGCAGCCCCCAACACAGGGGGTCGTCTGGAAACACCATATATTTT.

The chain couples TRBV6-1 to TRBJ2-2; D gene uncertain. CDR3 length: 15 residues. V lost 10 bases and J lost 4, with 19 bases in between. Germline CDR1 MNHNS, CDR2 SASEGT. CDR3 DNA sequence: TGTGCCACCTCGAAGACGGGTCGCGGCACCGGGGAGCTGTTTTTT. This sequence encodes CATSKTGRGTGELFF.